What follows describes a single T cell receptor beta chain. The V gene end was trimmed by 4 bases and the J gene end by 4 bases; junction bases not matched to a gene: 2. Germline lookup yields CDR1 SGHRS and CDR2 YFSETQ. The CDR3 is made up of 14 amino acids. Original data processing: The assay estimated nucleated cells by amplifying reference gene primers. The protocol was immunoSEQ multiplex PCR, while the TCRdb copy is restricted to in-frame clones and leaves out a portion. V and J calls and clone size are those listed in that table; D and trimming were worked out from the DNA. The data contain some 220,000 clones, about nine tenths of them seen just once; the ten biggest clones take up around 0.86%. These data belong to a study of blood T cell repertoires in COVID-19. Study overall: The United States, Italy and Spain supplied acute and convalescent COVID-19 samples. Sources were T cells, B-cell-depleted T cells, or PBMCs; the material itself was cDNA or gDNA.

It was during active infection that Seattle patients were enrolled and then longitudinally followed. The chain recombines TRBV5-1 with TRBJ1-5; 10 positions match TRBD1. The sample taken for sequencing was peripheral blood. This TCR was sampled from a man aged 25-40 years with COVID-19, enrolled during active disease. The DNA of the CDR3 is TGCGCCAGCAGCCCGGGACAGGGGAATCAGCCCCAGCATTTT. It specifies CASSPGQGNQPQHF. Full variable domain (rest looked up from reference TRBV5-1 and TRBJ1-5): KAGVTQTPRYLIKTRGQQVTLSCSPISGHRSVSWYQQTPGQGLQFLFEYFSETQRNKGNFPGRFSGRQFSNSRSEMNVSTLELGDSALYLCASSPGQGNQPQHFGDGTRLSIL.